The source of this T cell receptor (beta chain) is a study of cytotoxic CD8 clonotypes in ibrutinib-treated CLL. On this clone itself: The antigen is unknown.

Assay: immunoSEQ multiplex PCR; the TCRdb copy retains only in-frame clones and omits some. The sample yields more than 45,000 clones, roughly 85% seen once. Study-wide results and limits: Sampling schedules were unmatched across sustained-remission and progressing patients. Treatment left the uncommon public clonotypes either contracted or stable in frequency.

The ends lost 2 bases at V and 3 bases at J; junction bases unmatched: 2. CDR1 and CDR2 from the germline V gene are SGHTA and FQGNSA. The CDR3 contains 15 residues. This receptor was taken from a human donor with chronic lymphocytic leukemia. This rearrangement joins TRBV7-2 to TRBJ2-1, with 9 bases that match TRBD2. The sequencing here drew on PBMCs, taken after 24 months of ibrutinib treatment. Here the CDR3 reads CASSLQAGGYNEQFF. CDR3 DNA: TGTGCCAGCAGCTTACAAGCGGGGGGCTACAATGAGCAGTTCTTC.